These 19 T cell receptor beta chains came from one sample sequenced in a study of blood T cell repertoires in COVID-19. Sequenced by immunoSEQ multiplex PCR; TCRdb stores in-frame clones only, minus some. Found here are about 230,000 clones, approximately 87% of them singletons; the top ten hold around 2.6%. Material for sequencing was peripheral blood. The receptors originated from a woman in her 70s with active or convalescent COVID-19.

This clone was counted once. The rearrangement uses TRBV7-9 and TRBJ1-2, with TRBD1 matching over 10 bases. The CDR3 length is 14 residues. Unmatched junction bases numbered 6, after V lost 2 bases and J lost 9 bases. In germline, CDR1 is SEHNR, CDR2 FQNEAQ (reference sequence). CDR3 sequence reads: CASSLRTGGGSYTF. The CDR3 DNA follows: TGTGCCAGCAGCTTACGGACAGGGGGAGGCAGCTACACCTTC.

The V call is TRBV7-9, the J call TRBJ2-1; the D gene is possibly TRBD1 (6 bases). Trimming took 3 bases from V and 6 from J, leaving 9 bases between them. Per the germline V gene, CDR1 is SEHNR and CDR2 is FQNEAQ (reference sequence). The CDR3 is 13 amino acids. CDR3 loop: CASSFAGVNEQFF. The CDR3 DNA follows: TGTGCCAGCAGCTTCGCAGGGGTCAATGAGCAGTTCTTC.

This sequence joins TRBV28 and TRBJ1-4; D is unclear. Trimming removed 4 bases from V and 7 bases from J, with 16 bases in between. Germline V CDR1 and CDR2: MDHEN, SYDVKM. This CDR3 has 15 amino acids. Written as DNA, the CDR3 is TGTGCCAGCAGTTCACCGTCGGGAGGCGGTGAAAAACTGTTTTTT. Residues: CASSSPSGGGEKLFF.

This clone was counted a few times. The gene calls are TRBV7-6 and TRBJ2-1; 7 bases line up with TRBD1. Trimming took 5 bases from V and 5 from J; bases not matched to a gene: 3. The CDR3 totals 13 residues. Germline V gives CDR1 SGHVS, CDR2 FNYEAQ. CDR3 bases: TGTGCCAGCAGCCTGGGACAGCACAATGAGCAGTTCTTC. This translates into CASSLGQHNEQFF.

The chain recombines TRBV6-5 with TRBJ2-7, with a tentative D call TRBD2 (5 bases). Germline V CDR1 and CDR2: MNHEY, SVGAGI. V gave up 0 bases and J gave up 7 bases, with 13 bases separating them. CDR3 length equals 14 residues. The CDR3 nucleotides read TGTGCCAGCAGTTACTCCGGACCTACGGGGGAGCAGTACTTC. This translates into CASSYSGPTGEQYF.

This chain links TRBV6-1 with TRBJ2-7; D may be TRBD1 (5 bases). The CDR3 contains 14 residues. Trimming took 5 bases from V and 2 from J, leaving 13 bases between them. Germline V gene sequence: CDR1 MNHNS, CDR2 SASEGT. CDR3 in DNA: TGTGCCAGCAGTTCCCCGGCAGGGCCCTACGAGCAGTACTTC. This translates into CASSSPAGPYEQYF.

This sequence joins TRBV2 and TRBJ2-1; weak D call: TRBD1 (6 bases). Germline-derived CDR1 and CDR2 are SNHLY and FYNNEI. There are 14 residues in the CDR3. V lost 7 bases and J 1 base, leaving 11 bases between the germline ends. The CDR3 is CASNPGTSYNEQFF. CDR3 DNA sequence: TGTGCCAGCAACCCCGGGACATCCTACAATGAGCAGTTCTTC.

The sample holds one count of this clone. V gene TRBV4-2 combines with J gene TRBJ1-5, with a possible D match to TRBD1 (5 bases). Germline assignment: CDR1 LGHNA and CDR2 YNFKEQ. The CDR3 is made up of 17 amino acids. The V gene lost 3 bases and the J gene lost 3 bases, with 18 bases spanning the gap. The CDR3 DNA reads TGTGCCAGCAGCCAGGCTGACAGCAGTGACCTCAATCAGCCCCAGCATTTT. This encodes CASSQADSSDLNQPQHF.

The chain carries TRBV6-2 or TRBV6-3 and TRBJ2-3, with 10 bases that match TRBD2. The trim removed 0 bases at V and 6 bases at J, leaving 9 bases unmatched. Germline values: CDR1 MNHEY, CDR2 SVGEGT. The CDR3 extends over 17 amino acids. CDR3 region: CASSYSSAGGPWDTQYF. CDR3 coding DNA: TGTGCCAGCAGTTACTCTTCAGCGGGGGGGCCGTGGGATACGCAGTATTTT.

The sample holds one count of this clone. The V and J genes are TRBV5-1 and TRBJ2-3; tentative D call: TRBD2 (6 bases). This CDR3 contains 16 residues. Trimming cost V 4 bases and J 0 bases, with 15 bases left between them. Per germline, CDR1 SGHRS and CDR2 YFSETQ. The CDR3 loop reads CASSPSSGTSTDTQYF. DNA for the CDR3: TGCGCCAGCAGCCCAAGTAGCGGCACTAGCACAGATACGCAGTATTTT.

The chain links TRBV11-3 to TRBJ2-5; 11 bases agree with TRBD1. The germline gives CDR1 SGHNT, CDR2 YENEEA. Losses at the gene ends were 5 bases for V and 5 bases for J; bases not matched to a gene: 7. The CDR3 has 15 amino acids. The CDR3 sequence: CASSGGTGGTETQYF. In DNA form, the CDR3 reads TGTGCCAGCAGCGGCGGGACAGGGGGGACGGAGACCCAGTACTTC. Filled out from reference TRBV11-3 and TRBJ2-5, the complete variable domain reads EAGVVQSPRYKIIEKKQPVAFWCNPISGHNTLYWYLQNLGQGPELLIRYENEEAVDDSQLPKDRFSAERLKGVDSTLKIQPAELGDSAVYLCASSGGTGGTETQYFGPGTRLLVL.

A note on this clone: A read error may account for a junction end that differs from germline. CDR3 region: CASTLSDRDEQFF. The CDR3, as DNA: TGTGCCAGCACCTTATCAGACAGGGATGAGCAGTTCTTC. V usage is TRBV11-3 and J usage is TRBJ2-1; 7 bases align to TRBD1. In germline, CDR1 is SGHNT, CDR2 YENEEA. CDR3 length: 13 amino acids.

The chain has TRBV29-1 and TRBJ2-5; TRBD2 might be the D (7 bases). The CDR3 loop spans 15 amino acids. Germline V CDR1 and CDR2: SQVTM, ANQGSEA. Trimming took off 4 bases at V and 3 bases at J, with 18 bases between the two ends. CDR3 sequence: CSVGGVGGAEETQYF. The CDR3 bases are TGCAGCGTTGGCGGCGTAGGGGGGGCCGAAGAGACCCAGTACTTC.

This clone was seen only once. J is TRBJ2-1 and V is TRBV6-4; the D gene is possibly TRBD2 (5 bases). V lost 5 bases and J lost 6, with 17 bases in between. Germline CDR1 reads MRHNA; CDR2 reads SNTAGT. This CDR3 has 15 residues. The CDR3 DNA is TGTGCCAGCAGTCTCGGGAATTCCCCCCTCAATGAGCAGTTCTTC. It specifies CASSLGNSPLNEQFF.

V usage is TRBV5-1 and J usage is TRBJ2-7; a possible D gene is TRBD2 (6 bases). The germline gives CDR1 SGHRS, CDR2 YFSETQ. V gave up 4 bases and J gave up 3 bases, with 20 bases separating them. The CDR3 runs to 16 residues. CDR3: CASSPDPGSIFYEQYF. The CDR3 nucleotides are TGCGCCAGCAGCCCTGACCCCGGGAGCATTTTCTACGAGCAGTACTTC.

The CDR3 here is CASSTRQGNYGYTF. CDR3 bases: TGTGCCAGCAGCACCCGACAGGGTAACTATGGCTACACCTTC. The V gene is TRBV5-6, the J gene TRBJ1-2; 7 bases are shared with TRBD1. The germline V gene encodes CDR1 SGHDT and CDR2 YYEEEE. The trim removed 4 bases at V and 1 base at J, leaving 4 bases unmatched. The CDR3 length is 14 residues.

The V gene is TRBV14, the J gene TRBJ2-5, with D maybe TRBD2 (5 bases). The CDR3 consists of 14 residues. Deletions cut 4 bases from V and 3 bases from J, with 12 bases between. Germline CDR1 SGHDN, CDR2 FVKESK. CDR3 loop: CASSLGMREETQYF. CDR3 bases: TGTGCCAGCAGCCTCGGGATGAGGGAAGAGACCCAGTACTTC.

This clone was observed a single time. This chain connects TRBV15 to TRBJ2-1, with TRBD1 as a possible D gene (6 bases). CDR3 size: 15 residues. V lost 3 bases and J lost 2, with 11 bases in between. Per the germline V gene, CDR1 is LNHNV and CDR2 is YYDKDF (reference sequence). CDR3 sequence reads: CATSSTGKPYNEQFF. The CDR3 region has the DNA TGTGCCACCAGCAGTACAGGGAAGCCCTACAATGAGCAGTTCTTC.

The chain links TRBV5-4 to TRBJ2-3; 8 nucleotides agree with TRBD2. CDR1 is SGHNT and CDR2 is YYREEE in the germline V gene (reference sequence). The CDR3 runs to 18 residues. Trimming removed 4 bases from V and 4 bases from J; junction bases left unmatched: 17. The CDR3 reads CASSPGGAAGEFADTQYF. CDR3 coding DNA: TGTGCCAGCAGCCCGGGGGGGGCTGCGGGAGAGTTCGCAGATACGCAGTATTTT.